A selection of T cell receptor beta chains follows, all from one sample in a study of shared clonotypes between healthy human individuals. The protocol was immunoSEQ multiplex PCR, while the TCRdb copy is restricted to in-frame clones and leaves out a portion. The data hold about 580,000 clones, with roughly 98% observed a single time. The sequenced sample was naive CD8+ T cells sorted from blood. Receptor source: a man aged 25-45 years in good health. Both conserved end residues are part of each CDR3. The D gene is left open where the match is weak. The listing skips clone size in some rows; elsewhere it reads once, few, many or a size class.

CDR3aa: CASSRQGHGYTF
CDR3nt: TGTGCCAGCAGCCGACAGGGTCATGGCTACACCTTC
j_gene: TRBJ1-2
d_gene: TRBD1
v_gene: TRBV7-9
abundance: -

CDR3aa: CASSNWTGSQETQYF
CDR3nt: TGTGCCAGCAGCAACTGGACAGGGTCCCAAGAGACCCAGTACTTC
j_gene: TRBJ2-5
d_gene: TRBD1
v_gene: TRBV13
abundance: -

CDR3aa: CASSQSRLRDRGYEQYF
CDR3nt: TGTGCCAGCAGCCAATCGCGGCTCCGGGACAGGGGCTACGAGCAGTACTTC
j_gene: TRBJ2-7
d_gene: TRBD1
v_gene: TRBV16
abundance: once

CDR3aa: CASSYSSTDTQYF
CDR3nt: TGTGCCAGCAGTTACTCTAGCACAGATACGCAGTATTTT
j_gene: TRBJ2-3
d_gene: -
v_gene: TRBV6-6
abundance: -

CDR3aa: CATSGYRGNEQFF
CDR3nt: TGTGCCACCAGCGGATACAGGGGCAATGAGCAGTTCTTC
j_gene: TRBJ2-1
d_gene: TRBD1
v_gene: TRBV15
abundance: -

CDR3aa: CASSPYGFGNQPQHF
CDR3nt: TGTGCCAGCTCACCGTACGGTTTTGGCAATCAGCCCCAGCATTTT
j_gene: TRBJ1-5
d_gene: -
v_gene: TRBV18
abundance: -

CDR3aa: CASSVNGQVGGGTEAFF
CDR3nt: TGTGCCAGCAGCGTAAATGGGCAGGTTGGGGGTGGAACTGAAGCTTTCTTT
j_gene: TRBJ1-1
d_gene: -
v_gene: TRBV9
abundance: -

CDR3aa: CASSYSRATDTQYF
CDR3nt: TGTGCCAGCAGTTACTCGCGGGCCACAGATACGCAGTATTTT
j_gene: TRBJ2-3
d_gene: -
v_gene: TRBV6-5
abundance: -

CDR3aa: CASNTIRGLNTEAFF
CDR3nt: TGTGCCAGCAACACAATCAGGGGTCTGAACACTGAAGCTTTCTTT
j_gene: TRBJ1-1
d_gene: -
v_gene: TRBV27
abundance: once

CDR3aa: CASSLVAGEDTEAFF
CDR3nt: TGTGCCAGCAGCTTGGTTGCGGGGGAAGACACTGAAGCTTTCTTT
j_gene: TRBJ1-1
d_gene: -
v_gene: TRBV5-4
abundance: -

CDR3aa: CASSSIPPGGLGWTEAFF
CDR3nt: TGTGCCAGCAGTTCTATACCTCCCGGGGGGTTGGGGTGGACTGAAGCTTTCTTT
j_gene: TRBJ1-1
d_gene: -
v_gene: TRBV27
abundance: once

CDR3aa: CASSVSVGRAPDTQYF
CDR3nt: TGTGCCAGCAGCGTATCAGTCGGGAGGGCCCCAGATACGCAGTATTTT
j_gene: TRBJ2-3
d_gene: TRBD2
v_gene: TRBV9
abundance: -

CDR3aa: CASSPLTGSAGELFF
CDR3nt: TGTGCCAGCTCACCACTGACAGGGAGTGCCGGGGAGCTGTTTTTT
j_gene: TRBJ2-2
d_gene: TRBD1
v_gene: TRBV18
abundance: -

CDR3aa: CASRINGVSTAETQYF
CDR3nt: TGTGCCAGCAGGATAAACGGAGTATCTACTGCAGAGACCCAGTACTTC
j_gene: TRBJ2-5
d_gene: -
v_gene: TRBV7-2
abundance: -

CDR3aa: CASSFGTGSYEQYF
CDR3nt: TGTGCCAGCAGCTTCGGGACAGGATCCTACGAGCAGTACTTC
j_gene: TRBJ2-7
d_gene: TRBD1
v_gene: TRBV11-2
abundance: once

CDR3aa: CASSVRTGSSTDTQYF
CDR3nt: TGTGCCAGCAGCGTACGGACAGGAAGTAGCACAGATACGCAGTATTTT
j_gene: TRBJ2-3
d_gene: TRBD1
v_gene: TRBV9
abundance: -

CDR3aa: CASSLALAGGGGGTDTQYF
CDR3nt: TGTGCCAGCAGCTTAGCACTAGCGGGAGGGGGAGGTGGCACAGATACGCAGTATTTT
j_gene: TRBJ2-3
d_gene: TRBD2
v_gene: TRBV7-2
abundance: -

CDR3aa: CASSLPAGGTDTQYF
CDR3nt: TGCGCCAGCAGCCTACCAGCGGGAGGCACAGATACGCAGTATTTT
j_gene: TRBJ2-3
d_gene: TRBD2
v_gene: TRBV4-1
abundance: -

CDR3aa: CASSSTVDSGNTIYF
CDR3nt: TGTGCCAGCAGCTCAACAGTCGACTCTGGAAACACCATATATTTT
j_gene: TRBJ1-3
d_gene: -
v_gene: TRBV7-9
abundance: -

CDR3aa: CASSLLRTSGSPDTQYF
CDR3nt: TGTGCCAGCAGTTTACTCCGGACTAGCGGGAGCCCAGATACGCAGTATTTT
j_gene: TRBJ2-3
d_gene: TRBD2
v_gene: TRBV27
abundance: -

CDR3aa: CASSTGTGLAGGEQYF
CDR3nt: TGTGCCAGCAGCACAGGAACCGGACTAGCGGGAGGAGAGCAGTACTTC
j_gene: TRBJ2-7
d_gene: TRBD2
v_gene: TRBV5-4
abundance: once

CDR3aa: CASSQQGLNTEAFF
CDR3nt: TGTGCCAGCAGCCAACAGGGCTTGAACACTGAAGCTTTCTTT
j_gene: TRBJ1-1
d_gene: -
v_gene: TRBV7-6
abundance: -

CDR3aa: CASSDSLWETQYF
CDR3nt: TGTGCCAGCAGTGACTCACTGTGGGAGACCCAGTACTTC
j_gene: TRBJ2-5
d_gene: -
v_gene: TRBV6-4
abundance: -

CDR3aa: CASSAIGSYGYTF
CDR3nt: TGTGCCAGCAGCGCGATCGGTAGCTATGGCTACACCTTC
j_gene: TRBJ1-2
d_gene: -
v_gene: TRBV9
abundance: once

CDR3aa: CASTAVEGPSGNTIYF
CDR3nt: TGTGCCAGCACCGCCGTCGAAGGACCCTCTGGAAACACCATATATTTT
j_gene: TRBJ1-3
d_gene: -
v_gene: TRBV7-9
abundance: -

CDR3aa: CSVAGQGWETQYF
CDR3nt: TGCAGCGTTGCGGGACAGGGCTGGGAGACCCAGTACTTC
j_gene: TRBJ2-5
d_gene: TRBD1
v_gene: TRBV29-1
abundance: -

CDR3aa: CASSVVVNAAHNEQFF
CDR3nt: TGTGCCAGCAGCGTAGTGGTTAACGCAGCCCACAATGAGCAGTTCTTC
j_gene: TRBJ2-1
d_gene: -
v_gene: TRBV9
abundance: -

CDR3aa: CASITERQCYTF
CDR3nt: TGTGCCAGCATCACAGAGAGACAATGCTACACCTTC
j_gene: TRBJ1-2
d_gene: -
v_gene: TRBV6-1
abundance: few

CDR3aa: CASSHAVNTEAFF
CDR3nt: TGTGCCAGCAGTCATGCCGTGAACACTGAAGCTTTCTTT
j_gene: TRBJ1-1
d_gene: -
v_gene: TRBV6-5
abundance: once

CDR3aa: CASSLDRTGADIQYF
CDR3nt: TGTGCCAGCAGCTTAGATCGGACAGGGGCGGACATTCAGTACTTC
j_gene: TRBJ2-4
d_gene: TRBD1
v_gene: TRBV11-2
abundance: -

CDR3aa: CASSGGPTYEQYF
CDR3nt: TGTGCCAGCTCCGGCGGCCCAACCTACGAGCAGTACTTC
j_gene: TRBJ2-7
d_gene: -
v_gene: TRBV27
abundance: -

CDR3aa: CSVDPTSWAFF
CDR3nt: TGCAGCGTTGATCCGACGAGTTGGGCTTTCTTT
j_gene: TRBJ1-1
d_gene: -
v_gene: TRBV29-1
abundance: few

CDR3aa: CASTPGPGGIRVTEAFF
CDR3nt: TGTGCCAGCACCCCAGGTCCAGGGGGCATCAGGGTCACTGAAGCTTTCTTT
j_gene: TRBJ1-1
d_gene: TRBD1
v_gene: TRBV27
abundance: -